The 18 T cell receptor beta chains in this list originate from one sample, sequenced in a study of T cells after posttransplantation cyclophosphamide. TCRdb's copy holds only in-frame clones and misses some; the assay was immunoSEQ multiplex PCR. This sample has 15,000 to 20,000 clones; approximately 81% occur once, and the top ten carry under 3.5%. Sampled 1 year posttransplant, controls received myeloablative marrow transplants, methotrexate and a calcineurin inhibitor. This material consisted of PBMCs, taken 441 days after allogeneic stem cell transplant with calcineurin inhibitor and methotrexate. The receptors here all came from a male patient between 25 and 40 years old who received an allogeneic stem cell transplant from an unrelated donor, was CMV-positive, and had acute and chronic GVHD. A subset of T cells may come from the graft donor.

CDR3 sequence: CASSLEGNNYGYTF. The CDR3 DNA sequence: TGTGCCAGCAGCTTAGAGGGGAATAACTATGGCTACACCTTC. The V and J genes are TRBV7-8 and TRBJ1-2; perhaps TRBD1 as D (5 bases). Trimming stripped 1 base from V and 1 base from J, with 7 bases between. This CDR3 spans 14 amino acids. The germline V gene encodes CDR1 SGHVS and CDR2 FQNEAQ.

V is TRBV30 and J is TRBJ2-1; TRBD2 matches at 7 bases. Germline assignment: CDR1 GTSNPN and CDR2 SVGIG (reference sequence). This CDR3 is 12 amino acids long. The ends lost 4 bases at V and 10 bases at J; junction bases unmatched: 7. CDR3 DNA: TGTGCCTGGACGTGGTCTAGCGGAGAGCAGTTCTTC. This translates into CAWTWSSGEQFF.

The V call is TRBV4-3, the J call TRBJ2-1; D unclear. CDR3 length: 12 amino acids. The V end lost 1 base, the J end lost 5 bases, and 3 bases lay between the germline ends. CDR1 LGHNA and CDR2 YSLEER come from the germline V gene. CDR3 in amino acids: CASSQVDNEQFF. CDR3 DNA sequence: TGCGCCAGCAGCCAAGTAGACAATGAGCAGTTCTTC.

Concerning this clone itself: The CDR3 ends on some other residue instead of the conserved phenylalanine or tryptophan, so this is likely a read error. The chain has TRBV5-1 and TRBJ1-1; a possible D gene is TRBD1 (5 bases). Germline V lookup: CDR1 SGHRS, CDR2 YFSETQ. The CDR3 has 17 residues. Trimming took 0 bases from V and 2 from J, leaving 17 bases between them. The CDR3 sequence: CASSLGTRVGENTEAFL. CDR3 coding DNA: TGCGCCAGCAGCTTGGGGACCAGGGTTGGGGAAAACACTGAAGCTTTCCTT.

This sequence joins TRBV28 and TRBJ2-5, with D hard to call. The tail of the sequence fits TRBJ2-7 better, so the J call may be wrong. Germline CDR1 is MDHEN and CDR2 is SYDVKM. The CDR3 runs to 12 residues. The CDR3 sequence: CASSFSSYEQYF. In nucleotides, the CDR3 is TGTGCCAGCAGTTTTAGCTCCTACGAGCAGTACTTC.

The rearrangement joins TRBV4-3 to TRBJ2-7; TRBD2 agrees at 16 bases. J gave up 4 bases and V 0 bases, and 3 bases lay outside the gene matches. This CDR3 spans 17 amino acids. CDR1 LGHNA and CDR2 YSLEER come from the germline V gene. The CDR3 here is CASSQDPGLAGGYEQYF. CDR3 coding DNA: TGCGCCAGCAGCCAAGATCCGGGACTAGCGGGAGGGTACGAGCAGTACTTC.

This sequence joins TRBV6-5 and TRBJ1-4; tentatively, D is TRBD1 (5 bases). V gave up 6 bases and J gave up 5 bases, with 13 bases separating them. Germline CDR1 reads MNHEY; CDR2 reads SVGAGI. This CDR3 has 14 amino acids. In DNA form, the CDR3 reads TGTGCCAGCAGCCTTATGGGGGGGAATGAAAAACTGTTTTTT. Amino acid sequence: CASSLMGGNEKLFF.

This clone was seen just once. The CDR3 bases are TGTGCCAGCAGCTTAGGAGGATCACCCCTCCACTTT. As protein: CASSLGGSPLHF. The chain couples TRBV11-2 to TRBJ1-6, with D unclear. This CDR3 spans 12 amino acids. Germline CDR1 reads SGHAT; CDR2 reads FQNNGV. Trimming shortened V by 1 base and J by 10 bases, and 5 bases separated the two germline ends.

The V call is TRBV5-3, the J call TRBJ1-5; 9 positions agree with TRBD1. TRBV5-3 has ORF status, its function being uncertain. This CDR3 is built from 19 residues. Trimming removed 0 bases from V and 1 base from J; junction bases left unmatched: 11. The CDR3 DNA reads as TGTGCCAGAAGCTTGGGGTCCGGGACAGGGACTAGGAGCAATCAGCCCCAGCATTTT. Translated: CARSLGSGTGTRSNQPQHF.

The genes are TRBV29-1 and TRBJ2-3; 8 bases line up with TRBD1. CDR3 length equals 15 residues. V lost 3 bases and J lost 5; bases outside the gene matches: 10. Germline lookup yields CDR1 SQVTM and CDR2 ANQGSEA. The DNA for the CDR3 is TGCAGCGTTGAGAAGGGGCAGGGGGCTGTAGATACGCAGTATTTT. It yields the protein CSVEKGQGAVDTQYF.

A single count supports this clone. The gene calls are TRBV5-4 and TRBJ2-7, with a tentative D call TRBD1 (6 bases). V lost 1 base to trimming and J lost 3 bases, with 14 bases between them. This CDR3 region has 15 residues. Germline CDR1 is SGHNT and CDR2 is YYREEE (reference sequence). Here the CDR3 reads CASSLSSRGNYEQYF. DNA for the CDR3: TGTGCCAGCAGCTTGTCGAGCAGGGGAAACTACGAGCAGTACTTC.

DNA for the CDR3: TGTGCCAGCAGCCGAACCAGACAGGGGACTAGCGGGAGGGCCCGAGAGACCCAGTACTTC. This translates into CASSRTRQGTSGRARETQYF. The gene calls are TRBV9 and TRBJ2-5; TRBD2 agrees at 16 bases. There are 20 residues in the CDR3. Looked up from germline, CDR1 is SGDLS and CDR2 is YYNGEE. The V and J ends lost 4 bases and 4 bases, in that order; junction bases with no gene match: 16.

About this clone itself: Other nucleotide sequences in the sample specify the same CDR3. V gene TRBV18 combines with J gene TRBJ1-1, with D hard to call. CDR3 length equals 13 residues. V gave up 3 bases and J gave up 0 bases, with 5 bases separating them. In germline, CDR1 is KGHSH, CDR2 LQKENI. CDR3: CASSPTVNTEAFF. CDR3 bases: TGTGCCAGCTCACCTACAGTGAACACTGAAGCTTTCTTT.

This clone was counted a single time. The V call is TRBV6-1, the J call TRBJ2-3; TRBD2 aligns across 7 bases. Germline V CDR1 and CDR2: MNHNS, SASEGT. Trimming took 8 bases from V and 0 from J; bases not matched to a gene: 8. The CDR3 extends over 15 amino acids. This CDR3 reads CASRGASGSTDTQYF. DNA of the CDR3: TGTGCCAGCCGCGGGGCTAGCGGTAGCACAGATACGCAGTATTTT.

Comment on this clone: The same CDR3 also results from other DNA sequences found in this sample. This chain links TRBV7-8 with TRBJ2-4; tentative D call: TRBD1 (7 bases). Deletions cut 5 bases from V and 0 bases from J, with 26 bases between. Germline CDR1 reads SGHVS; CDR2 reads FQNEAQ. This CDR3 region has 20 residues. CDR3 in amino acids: CASSTKGGQGGGLAKNIQYF. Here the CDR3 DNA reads TGTGCCAGCAGCACAAAAGGGGGACAAGGAGGGGGCCTAGCCAAAAACATTCAGTACTTC.

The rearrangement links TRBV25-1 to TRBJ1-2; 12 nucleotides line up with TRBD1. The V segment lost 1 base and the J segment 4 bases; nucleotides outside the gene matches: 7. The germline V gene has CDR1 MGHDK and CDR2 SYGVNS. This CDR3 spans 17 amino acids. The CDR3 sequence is CASSESGGTGGFYGYTF. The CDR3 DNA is TGTGCCAGCAGTGAATCAGGGGGGACAGGGGGCTTCTATGGCTACACCTTC.

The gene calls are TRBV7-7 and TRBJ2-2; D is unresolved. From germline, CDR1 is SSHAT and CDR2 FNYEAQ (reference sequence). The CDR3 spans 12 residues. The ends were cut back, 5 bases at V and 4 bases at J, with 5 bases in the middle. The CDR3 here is CASSPGTGELFF. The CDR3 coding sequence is TGTGCCAGCAGCCCCGGCACCGGGGAGCTGTTTTTT. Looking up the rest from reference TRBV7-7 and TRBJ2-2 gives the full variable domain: GAGVSQSPRYKVTKRGQDVTLRCDPISSHATLYWYQQALGQGPEFLTYFNYEAQPDKSGLPSDRFSAERPEGSISTLTIQRTEQRDSAMYRCASSPGTGELFFGEGSRLTVL.

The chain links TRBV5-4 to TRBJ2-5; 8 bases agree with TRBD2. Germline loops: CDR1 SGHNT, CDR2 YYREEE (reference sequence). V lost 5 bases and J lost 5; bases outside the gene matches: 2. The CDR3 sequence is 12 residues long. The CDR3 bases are TGTGCCAGCAGTAGCGGGGAGGAGACCCAGTACTTC. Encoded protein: CASSSGEETQYF.